This T cell receptor beta chain was found in a study of T cell clonality in common variable immunodeficiency (dated by TCRdb to about 2015). Both CVID patients and healthy controls were predominantly of Caucasian heritage. Heparinized peripheral whole blood samples of about 4.5 to 8.5 ml were collected from each donor. Genomic DNA from adults with common variable immune deficiency (CVID) and from healthy adult controls was used for sequencing of TCRbeta CDR3 repertoires. There were around 22 healthy adult volunteers in the control group (approximately 12 female and approximately ten male), ranging in age from roughly 20 to 70 years, with a mean age of almost 35. To isolate peripheral blood mononuclear cells, diluted blood was subjected to density centrifugation over Hypaque 1077 or Ficoll-Paque. Unsorted mononuclear cells served as the source of genomic DNA, which was extracted either by Qiagen column purification or by a centrifugation-based method.

This clone was detected a few times. Its antigen specificity is not known. The sequenced fragment ends 3 residues before the CDR3 boundary, so the rest is inferred from the germline J gene. For sequencing input, CVID and control samples contributed equivalent amounts of genomic DNA. For every sample, a 60 bp segment covering the rearranged TCRbeta CDR3 region was amplified and then sequenced. TCRbeta amplification used the immunoSEQ assay, a bias-corrected multiplex PCR with high-throughput sequencing. On the study's bioinformatics: Every unique nucleotide sequence was considered a clone and was annotated with V, D and J genes, copy number and frequency. Sequences were labeled productive if in frame, and non-productive if out of frame or containing stop codons. As previously described, clonality was calculated on the basis of Shannon's entropy. The predicted amino acid sequences of productive clones were used to derive mean CDR3 Kyte-Doolittle hydropathy. The R hclust function was used to hierarchically cluster scaled V gene usage with Manhattan distance and complete linkage. Clone sharing by CDR3 amino acid sequence was assessed by resampling 12 repertoires per group over 100 rounds. The repertoires were screened for some 70 published EBV-specific TCRbeta sequences and 200 to 250 published CMV-specific TCRbeta sequences. Analysis left out a couple of CVID samples that produced under 10,000 sequences, so some 45 CVID repertoires remained. Entries here come from immuneACCESS through TCRdb and include only in-frame sequences with V and J called. Some clones fail to appear in such tables; in the studies checked, an unresolved V gene covers under half of the shortfall, and the cause of the remainder is unknown. That table supplies the V and J calls and clone size; D and trimming were determined from the DNA. Listed for this sample are around 57,000 clones, none observed only a single time. Roughly 3.5% of the sample rests with the top ten.

The CDR3 goes from the cysteine to the phenylalanine over 14 residues. The DNA shown is the part of the CDR3 that was read: 33 bases, in frame from base 1. CDR1 and CDR2 were assigned from the germline V gene (reference sequence) as DFQATT and SNEGSKA. For this chain, trimming is 4 bases at the V end and 4 bases at the J end, and the number of junction bases without a gene match is 10. Here is what the overall study found, with its caveats: TCRbeta clonality was higher in CVID subjects than in healthy controls (t-test p = 0.018), and the increase was most characteristic of about a third of subjects. Even though DNA input was the same, control samples had an average of roughly 76,000 unique sequences each, compared with about 32,000 in CVID samples. Patient heterogeneity within the CVID cohort put limits on correlating repertoire features with clinical complications. CVID subjects shared fewer TCRbeta clones with each other than healthy controls did (p < 0.0001). Fewer deletions and N-nucleotide insertions were reportedly observed in CVID TCRbeta sequences, and highly modified clones with 13 or more V deletions were reportedly absent from CVID TCRbeta sequences. It was noted by the authors that sequencing of the repertoires of T cell subpopulations would be needed to clarify the cause of the increased clonality in CVID.

This sequence uses TRBV20-1 and TRBJ2-7; TRBD2 agrees with 7 junctional bases. The sequencing sample was made of peripheral blood mononuclear cells. The sequence was collected from a person aged 18-70 years in good health. The encoded CDR3 is CSANPGEGWYEQYF. CDR3 DNA, as far as it was read: TGCAGTGCTAACCCCGGGGAGGGCTGGTACGAG.